This TCR beta chain was identified in a study of response to subunit inactivated influenza vaccine. Findings and caveats of the study: Researchers suggested that each seasonal influenza vaccination recruits few new T cells.

TCRdb redid the calling of the RT-PCR reads with MiXCR, one entry per CDR3 protein. The sample comprises about half a million distinct CDR3 sequences, around 9.9% of which are singletons, and about 12% rests with the top ten. The V gene lost 2 bases and the J gene lost 4 bases, with 13 bases spanning the gap. Germline CDR1 SGHKS, CDR2 YYEKEE (reference sequence). The CDR3 runs to 14 residues. The sample holds many counts of this clonotype. The antigen is not known. Source: PBMCs from blood, taken about 6 weeks after vaccination. The receptor was isolated from a man between 45 and 60 years old who received an inactivated influenza vaccine. The rearrangement joins TRBV5-5 to TRBJ2-7; TRBD1 might be the D (5 bases). The chain's CDR3 is CASSLGATRYEQYF. CDR3 coding DNA: TGTGCCAGCAGCTTAGGGGCGACTCGGTACGAGCAGTACTTC.